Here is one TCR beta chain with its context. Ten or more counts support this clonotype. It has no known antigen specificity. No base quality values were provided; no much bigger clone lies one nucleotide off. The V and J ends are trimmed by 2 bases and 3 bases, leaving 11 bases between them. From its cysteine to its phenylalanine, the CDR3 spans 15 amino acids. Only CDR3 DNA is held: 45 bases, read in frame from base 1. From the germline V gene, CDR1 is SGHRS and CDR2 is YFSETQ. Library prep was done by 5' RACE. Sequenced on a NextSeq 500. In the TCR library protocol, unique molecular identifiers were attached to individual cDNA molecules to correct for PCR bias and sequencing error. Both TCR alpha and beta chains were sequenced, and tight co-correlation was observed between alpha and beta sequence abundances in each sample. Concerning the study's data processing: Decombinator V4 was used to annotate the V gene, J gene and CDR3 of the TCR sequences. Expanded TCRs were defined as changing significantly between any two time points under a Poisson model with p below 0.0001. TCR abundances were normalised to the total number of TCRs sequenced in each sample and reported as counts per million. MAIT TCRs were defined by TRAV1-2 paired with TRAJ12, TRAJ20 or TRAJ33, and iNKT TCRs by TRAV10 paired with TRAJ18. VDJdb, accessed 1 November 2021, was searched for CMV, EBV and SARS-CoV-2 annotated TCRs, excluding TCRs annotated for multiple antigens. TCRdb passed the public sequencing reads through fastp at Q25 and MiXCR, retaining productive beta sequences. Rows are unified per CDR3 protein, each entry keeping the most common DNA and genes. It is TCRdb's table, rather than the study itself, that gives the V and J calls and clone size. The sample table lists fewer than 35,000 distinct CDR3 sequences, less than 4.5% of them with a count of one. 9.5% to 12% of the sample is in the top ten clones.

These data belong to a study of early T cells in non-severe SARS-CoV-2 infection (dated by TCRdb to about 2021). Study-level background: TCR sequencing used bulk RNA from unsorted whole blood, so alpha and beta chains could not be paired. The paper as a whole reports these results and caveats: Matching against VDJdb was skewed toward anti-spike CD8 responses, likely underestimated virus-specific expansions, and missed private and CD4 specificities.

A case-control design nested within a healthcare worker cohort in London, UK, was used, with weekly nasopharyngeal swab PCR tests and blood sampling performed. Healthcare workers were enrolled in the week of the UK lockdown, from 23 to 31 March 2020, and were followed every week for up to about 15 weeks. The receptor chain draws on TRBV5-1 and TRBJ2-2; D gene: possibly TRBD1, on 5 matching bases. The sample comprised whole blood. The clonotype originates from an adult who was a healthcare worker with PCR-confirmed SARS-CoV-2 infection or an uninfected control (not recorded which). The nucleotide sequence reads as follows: TGCGCCAGCAGCTTAAGACAGTGGGACACCGGGGAGCTGTTTTTT. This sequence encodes CASSLRQWDTGELFF.